This TCR beta chain was recovered during a study of identical twins' blood T cells (dated by TCRdb to about 2013). In the study overall: About 52 million Illumina reads were obtained across around twelve libraries, of which six were alpha-chain libraries and six were beta-chain libraries. The study compared TCR alpha and beta chain repertoires of three pairs of monozygous twins using next-generation sequencing to assess genetic influence on repertoire formation. What the study reported, not specific to this receptor: Because the twins were reared together, environmental influences could not be excluded as an explanation for twin similarity. Among the most abundant TCRbeta clonotypes, more CDR3 sequences were shared by each donor with her twin than with unrelated donors. Independent studies were stated to be required to validate the proposed role of the TCRalpha J segment in MHC recognition during thymic selection. The number of CDR3 clonotypes shared between two donors was mainly determined by the product of the cloneset sizes of the two donors, and no clear deviation from this trend was shown by twins. V gene usage was reported to be markedly more similar within twin pairs than between unrelated donors, even among non-selected out-of-frame TCRbeta clonotypes.

Libraries came from 5' RACE. Instrument used: Illumina Genome Analyzer IIx. To prepare the RNA-based TCR cDNA libraries, a previously described protocol was followed, with several modifications. To prevent cross-contamination, sample-specific barcodes were added to both ends of each TCR cDNA library during cDNA synthesis and amplification. As for the authors' bioinformatics: Each library contained about 2.2 to 4 million CDR3-containing reads, and somewhere between about 90,000 and nearly 550,000 clonotypes were identified for each individual. Reads carrying improper barcode index combinations were removed, after which the MiTCR software was used to build a cloneset for each library. During the assembly of CDR3 clonotypes by MiTCR, low-quality reads were filtered or rescued and PCR and sequencing errors were corrected. Artificial out-of-frame clonotypes were removed by being mapped to in-frame sequences, with one indel in the CDR3 allowed. V and J gene usage similarity between donors was measured as Jensen-Shannon divergence divided by mean entropy. Starting from the raw public reads, TCRdb applied fastp trimming at Q25, assembled clones with MiXCR and retained in-frame beta chains. A single entry per CDR3 protein holds the most common genes and DNA from its merged rows. These V and J calls are TCRdb output, not the study's own analysis. This sample has a few hundred thousand distinct CDR3 sequences in its table, and roughly 31% of those were observed once. The biggest ten clones account for roughly 6.1% of the sample.

Remarks on this clonotype: It has no known antigen specificity. Base qualities are not recorded, but no much larger clone differs from it by a single base.

Six healthy women forming three monozygous twin pairs were used as donors. Each of the three twin pairs had been raised together, and the twins in each pair were thought likely to have encountered the same infectious agents and vaccines. RNA was isolated from peripheral blood mononuclear cells and used to prepare TCR cDNA libraries. Specimen: PBMCs. This TCR was recovered from a woman aged 18 to 50 in good health.

The nucleotides read TGCGCCAGCAGCTTTACTAGCGGCTCCTACAATGAGCAGTTCTTC. Its translation is CASSFTSGSYNEQFF. The chain employs TRBV5-1 and TRBJ2-1; 8 junctional bases match TRBD2. From the germline V gene, CDR1 is SGHRS and CDR2 is YFSETQ. The CDR3 sequence holds 15 residues, the cysteine and phenylalanine included. The kept DNA is CDR3 alone, 45 bases in frame from the first base. Germline trimming amounts to 2 bases on V and 0 bases on J, with 1 as the count of junction bases outside the gene matches.